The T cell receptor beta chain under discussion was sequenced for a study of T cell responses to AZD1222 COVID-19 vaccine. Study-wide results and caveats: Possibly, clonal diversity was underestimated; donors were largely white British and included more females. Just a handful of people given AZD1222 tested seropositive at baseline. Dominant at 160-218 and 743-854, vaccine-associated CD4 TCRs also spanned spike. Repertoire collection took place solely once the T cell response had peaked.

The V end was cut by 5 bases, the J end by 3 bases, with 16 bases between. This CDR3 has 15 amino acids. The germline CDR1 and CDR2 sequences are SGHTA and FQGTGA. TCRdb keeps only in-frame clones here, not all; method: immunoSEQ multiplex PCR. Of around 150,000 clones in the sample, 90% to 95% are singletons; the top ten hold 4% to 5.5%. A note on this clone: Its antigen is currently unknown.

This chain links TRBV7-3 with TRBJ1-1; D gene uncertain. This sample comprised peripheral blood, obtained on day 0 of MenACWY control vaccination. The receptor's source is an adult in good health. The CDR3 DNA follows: TGTGCCAGCAGCCCCGGGCACGGGTCCGACACTGAAGCTTTCTTT. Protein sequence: CASSPGHGSDTEAFF. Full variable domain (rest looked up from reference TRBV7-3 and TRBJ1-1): GAGVSQTPSNKVTEKGKYVELRCDPISGHTALYWYRQSLGQGPEFLIYFQGTGAADDSGLPNDRFFAVRPEGSVSTLKIQRTERGDSAVYLCASSPGHGSDTEAFFGQGTRLTVV.